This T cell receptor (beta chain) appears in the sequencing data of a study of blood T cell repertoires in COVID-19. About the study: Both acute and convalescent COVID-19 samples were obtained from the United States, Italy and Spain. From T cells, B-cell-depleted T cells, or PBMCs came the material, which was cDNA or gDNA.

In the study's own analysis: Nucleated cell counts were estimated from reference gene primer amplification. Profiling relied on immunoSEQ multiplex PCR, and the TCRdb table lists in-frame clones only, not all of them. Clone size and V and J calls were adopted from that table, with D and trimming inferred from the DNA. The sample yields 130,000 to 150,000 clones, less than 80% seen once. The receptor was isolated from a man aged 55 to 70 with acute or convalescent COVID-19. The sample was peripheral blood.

CDR3 in amino acids: CSVYLDGYTF. The CDR3 coding sequence is TGCAGCGTGTACTTGGATGGCTACACCTTC. This chain connects TRBV29-1 to TRBJ1-2; D is unclear. This CDR3 contains 10 residues. Germline values: CDR1 SQVTM, CDR2 ANQGSEA. The V gene lost 6 bases and the J gene lost 6 bases, with 8 bases spanning the gap.